This entry lists 2 T cell receptor beta chains sequenced from one sample in a study of T cells in Graves' hyperthyroidism and ophthalmopathy. Researchers took RNA transcripts and amplified the TCR beta CDR3 regions from them. HTBI primers were the set used in a first-round RT-PCR of the TCR CDR3. Using its own MiXCR run on the multiplex PCR reads, TCRdb lists one record per CDR3 protein. Of 550,000 to 700,000 distinct CDR3 sequences in the sample, just over 45% were seen once. Material for sequencing was peripheral blood or thyroid tissue (not recorded which). The source of these receptors is an adult woman with Graves' disease, either hyperthyroidism or ophthalmopathy (not recorded which).

The chain joins TRBV30 to TRBJ2-5; 8 bases line up with TRBD1. Germline loops: CDR1 GTSNPN, CDR2 SVGIG (reference sequence). Losses at the gene ends were 1 base for V and 7 bases for J; bases not matched to a gene: 5. This CDR3 contains 13 residues. As DNA, the CDR3 is TGTGCCTGGAGTGACGGACAGGGTGGGACCCAGTACTTC. This encodes CAWSDGQGGTQYF.

There are a few counts of this clonotype. The rearrangement links TRBV24-1 to TRBJ2-2, with TRBD2 matching over 8 bases. V trimming: 4 bases; J trimming: 4 bases; junction bases outside the gene matches: 7. Per germline, CDR1 KGHDR and CDR2 SFDVKD. The CDR3 extends over 16 amino acids. The CDR3 DNA sequence: TGTGCCACCAGTGAGGCCGGACTAGCTGGCACCGGGGAGCTGTTTTTT. Translating gives CATSEAGLAGTGELFF.